The 30 T cell receptor beta chains given below trace back to one sample, sequenced in a study of shared clonotypes between healthy human individuals. Data came from immunoSEQ multiplex PCR; TCRdb stores just in-frame clones and leaves some out. The repertoire holds around 100,000 clones, more than 65% seen once, with around 25% in the top ten. The specimen was memory CD8+ T cells sorted from blood. The subset denotes: CD45RO+ cells pooled with CCR7-negative TemRA cells. Source of these receptors: a woman in her twenties or thirties in good health.

Written as DNA, the CDR3 is TGTGCCAGCAGCTTAGCGGCACTAGCTATGGCCGGGGAGCTGTTTTTT. It yields the protein CASSLAALAMAGELFF. The chain couples TRBV7-9 to TRBJ2-2; tentative D call: TRBD2 (6 bases). The germline V gene has CDR1 SEHNR and CDR2 FQNEAQ (reference sequence). CDR3 size: 16 residues. Trimming took off 0 bases at V and 6 bases at J, with 14 bases between the two ends. Full variable domain (missing parts from reference TRBV7-9 and TRBJ2-2): DTGVSQNPRHKITKRGQNVTFRCDPISEHNRLYWYRQTLGQGPEFLTYFQNEAQLEKSRLLSDRFSAERPKGSFSTLEIQRTEQGDSAMYLCASSLAALAMAGELFFGEGSRLTVL.

V is TRBV30 and J is TRBJ2-1; 9 bases are a match to TRBD2. CDR1 GTSNPN and CDR2 SVGIG come from the germline V gene (reference sequence). V dropped 1 base and J dropped 12; count of bases not matched to a gene: 16. The CDR3 covers 16 residues. The CDR3 region has the DNA TGTGCCTGGAGTGCCATCCTAGCGGGGCCCCACGGAGGGCAGTTCTTC. Translation: CAWSAILAGPHGGQFF. The whole variable domain, filled in from reference TRBV30 and TRBJ2-1, reads SQTIHQWPATLVQPVGSPLSLECTVEGTSNPNLYWYRQAAGRGLQLLFYSVGIGQISSEVPQNLSASRPQDRQFILSSKKLLLSDSGFYLCAWSAILAGPHGGQFFGPGTRLTVL.

This clone occurred once. The V call is TRBV4-1, the J call TRBJ2-7; 9 bases match TRBD2. The CDR3 is 19 residues long. With 2 bases clipped from V and 0 bases from J, the junction kept 14 bases outside the gene matches. Germline CDR1 is MGHRA and CDR2 is YSYEKL. The CDR3 is CASSQKSGRFLSSSYEQYF. DNA for the CDR3: TGCGCCAGCAGCCAAAAGAGCGGGAGGTTCCTTTCGAGCTCCTACGAGCAGTACTTC.

This chain joins TRBV5-6 and TRBJ1-5; D remains ambiguous. V was pared by 0 bases and J by 4 bases, with 2 bases between. CDR3 size: 12 residues. CDR1 and CDR2 from the germline V gene are SGHDT and YYEEEE. The CDR3 region is CASSLGNQPQHF. In nucleotides, the CDR3 is TGTGCCAGCAGCTTGGGGAATCAGCCCCAGCATTTT.

For this clone: At the DNA level, this CDR3 is encoded by other sequences in the same sample as well. This chain uses TRBV7-2 with TRBJ1-1; no clear D. The germline gives CDR1 SGHTA, CDR2 FQGNSA. The length of the CDR3 is 13 residues. The ends were cut back, 5 bases at V and 3 bases at J, with 10 bases in the middle. The CDR3 nucleotides read TGTGCCAGCAGCCCACAACGGGACACTGAAGCTTTCTTT. It translates to CASSPQRDTEAFF.

This clone came up once. The rearrangement joins TRBV5-6 to TRBJ1-1; possibly TRBD1 for D (5 bases). The V end lost 4 bases, the J end lost 5 bases, and 12 bases lay between the germline ends. This CDR3 has 13 amino acids. The V gene's germline CDR1 is SGHDT and CDR2 YYEEEE. The CDR3 DNA is TGTGCCAGCAGCCCGGGGGTTAGGACTGAAGCTTTCTTT. It encodes CASSPGVRTEAFF. Complete variable domain (other parts from reference TRBV5-6 and TRBJ1-1): DAGVTQSPTHLIKTRGQQVTLRCSPKSGHDTVSWYQQALGQGPQFIFQYYEEEERQRGNFPDRFSGHQFPNYSSELNVNALLLGDSALYLCASSPGVRTEAFFGQGTRLTVV.

This clone was seen ten or more times. The V gene is TRBV2, the J gene TRBJ1-1; D remains unclear. The V gene's germline CDR1 is SNHLY and CDR2 FYNNEI. CDR3 size: 13 residues. The CDR3 DNA reads as TGTGCACTACACAGAACTATAAACACTGAAGCTTTCTTT. As protein: CALHRTINTEAFF.

This clone came up a few times. V usage is TRBV18 and J usage is TRBJ2-1; no firm D call. Germline lookup yields CDR1 KGHSH and CDR2 LQKENI. Deletions cut 0 bases from V and 0 bases from J, with 9 bases between. CDR3 length equals 16 residues. For the CDR3, the DNA is TGTGCCAGCTCACCACCGCCGGCTTACTCCTACAATGAGCAGTTCTTC. The encoded protein is CASSPPPAYSYNEQFF.

The genes are TRBV28 and TRBJ1-3; D is unresolved. The ends were cut back, 2 bases at V and 2 bases at J, with 4 bases in the middle. Per germline, CDR1 MDHEN and CDR2 SYDVKM. The length of the CDR3 is 13 residues. The CDR3 DNA reads as TGTGCCAGCAGTTTACCAGCTGGAAACACCATATATTTT. It encodes CASSLPAGNTIYF.

The CDR3 nucleotides are TGTGCCAGCAGCGTAGCTTGGGGGGTAAGTGAGCAGTTCTTC. This gives the protein CASSVAWGVSEQFF. The V gene is TRBV9, the J gene TRBJ2-1; D is possibly TRBD2 (6 bases). Trimming took off 0 bases at V and 9 bases at J, with 13 bases between the two ends. This CDR3 comprises 14 residues. From germline, CDR1 is SGDLS and CDR2 YYNGEE.

The chain joins TRBV7-9 to TRBJ1-3; weak D call: TRBD1 (6 bases). Trimming shortened V by 1 base and J by 4 bases, and 11 bases separated the two germline ends. The CDR3 consists of 15 residues. CDR1 and CDR2 (germline): SEHNR, FQNEAQ (reference sequence). The CDR3 here is CASSLEGDAGNTIYF. The CDR3 DNA is TGTGCCAGCAGCTTAGAGGGGGATGCGGGAAACACCATATATTTT.

This clone appeared a single time. The chain couples TRBV2 to TRBJ1-5, with D tentatively TRBD1 (5 bases). Per germline, CDR1 SNHLY and CDR2 FYNNEI. The CDR3 has 14 residues. Trimming took off 3 bases at V and 3 bases at J, with 9 bases between the two ends. The CDR3 protein is CASSDSGHNQPQHF. The CDR3 coding sequence is TGTGCCAGCAGTGATTCAGGGCACAATCAGCCCCAGCATTTT.

DNA of the CDR3: TGTGCCAGCAGCGTCACGGGCTCCGAGCAGTACTTC. It is translated as CASSVTGSEQYF. The rearrangement uses TRBV9 and TRBJ2-7; D gene ambiguous. The CDR3 has 12 residues. CDR1 and CDR2 (germline): SGDLS, YYNGEE. The ends were cut back, 2 bases at V and 6 bases at J, with 9 bases in the middle.

This clone turned up a few times. J is TRBJ2-1 and V is TRBV6-5; 9 positions agree with TRBD2. The CDR3 has 16 residues. Losses at the gene ends were 0 bases for V and 5 bases for J; bases not matched to a gene: 5. Germline-derived CDR1 and CDR2 are MNHEY and SVGAGI. The CDR3 here is CASSYSSGSFNNEQFF. The CDR3 DNA follows: TGTGCCAGCAGTTACTCTAGCGGGAGTTTCAACAATGAGCAGTTCTTC.

This chain links TRBV5-2 with TRBJ1-5; the DNA was not used to check the table's D call, TRBD1. TRBV5-2 is deemed a pseudogene. The CDR3 consists of 15 residues. CDR3 loop: CASSSTGSGNQPQHF. CDR3 nucleotides: TGTGCCAGCAGCTCGACAGGGTCAGGCAATCAGCCCCAGCATTTT.

This chain uses TRBV28 with TRBJ2-7; 9 positions agree with TRBD2. The CDR3 has 15 residues. The germline V gene encodes CDR1 MDHEN and CDR2 SYDVKM. The V gene end was trimmed by 0 bases and the J gene end by 2 bases; junction bases not matched to a gene: 2. Written as DNA, the CDR3 is TGTGCCAGCAGTTTATGGGCGGGAGGGCCCTACGAGCAGTACTTC. It yields the protein CASSLWAGGPYEQYF.

This chain joins TRBV9 and TRBJ2-3; 7 nucleotides align to TRBD2. Germline V CDR1 and CDR2: SGDLS, YYNGEE. This CDR3 is 15 amino acids long. Trimming at V came to 3 bases and at J to 0 bases, leaving 4 bases not matched to a gene. The CDR3 loop is CASSAAGPSTDTQYF. CDR3 nucleotide sequence: TGTGCCAGCAGCGCAGCGGGGCCTAGCACAGATACGCAGTATTTT.

The chain uses TRBV29-1 and TRBJ2-7; 14 nucleotides agree with TRBD2. Per germline, CDR1 SQVTM and CDR2 ANQGSEA. The J segment lost 0 bases and the V segment lost 6 bases, leaving 10 bases of the junction unmatched. The CDR3 runs 17 residues. The DNA for the CDR3 is TGCAGCGTGGGGGGACTAGCGGGAGTGTTAAGCTCCTACGAGCAGTACTTC. As protein: CSVGGLAGVLSSYEQYF.

The chain has TRBV7-9 and TRBJ1-2, with unresolved D. The CDR3 extends over 15 amino acids. Germline CDR1 is SEHNR and CDR2 is FQNEAQ (reference sequence). Trimming removed 7 bases at V and 8 bases at J, with 23 bases between. CDR3 residues: CASTDGWQAPGGYTF. The CDR3 region has the DNA TGTGCCAGCACCGACGGGTGGCAGGCCCCGGGGGGCTACACCTTC.

The gene calls are TRBV6-6 and TRBJ2-2, with 14 positions matching TRBD2. The germline gives CDR1 MNHNY, CDR2 SVGAGI (reference sequence). There are 14 residues in the CDR3. Germline trimming cut 8 bases from V and 10 bases from J; bases unmatched to any gene: 6. Here the CDR3 DNA reads TGTGCCAGCGGCCGACTAGCGGGGGGGCTGGAGCTGTTTTTT. This translates into CASGRLAGGLELFF.

The CDR3 is CASSLLGSGSPYNEQFF. In DNA form, the CDR3 reads TGTGCCAGCAGTTTATTGGGTAGCGGGAGCCCATACAATGAGCAGTTCTTC. The chain combines TRBV27 with TRBJ2-1, with 9 bases matching TRBD2. The CDR3 is 17 amino acids. The V gene's germline CDR1 is MNHEY and CDR2 SMNVEV (reference sequence). V gave up 1 base and J gave up 4 bases; unmatched junction bases: 8.

The chain recombines TRBV4-1 with TRBJ2-7, with D hard to call. The CDR3 has 14 residues. The germline CDR1 and CDR2 sequences are MGHRA and YSYEKL. Trimming left V 3 bases short and J 6 bases short, with 15 bases between. CDR3 residues: CASSHYFIFREQYF. The CDR3 DNA follows: TGCGCCAGCAGCCACTATTTTATTTTTCGCGAGCAGTACTTC.

Comments on this clone: With only one base between it and a far larger clone, this is likely a read error. The gene calls are TRBV28 and TRBJ2-3; D gene uncertain. The V gene lost 4 bases and the J gene lost 0 bases, with 5 bases spanning the gap. The germline gives CDR1 MDHEN, CDR2 SYDVKM. The length of the CDR3 is 13 residues. The CDR3 DNA reads as TGTGCCAGCAGTTCGACTAGCACAGATACGCAGTATTTT. It is translated as CASSSTSTDTQYF. Variable domain in full (rest from reference TRBV28 and TRBJ2-3): DVKVTQSSRYLVKRTGEKVFLECVQDMDHENMFWYRQDPGLGLRLIYFSYDVKMKEKGDIPEGYSVSREKKERFSLILESASTNQTSMYLCASSSTSTDTQYFGPGTRLTVL.

The V call is TRBV15, the J call TRBJ1-2; weak D call: TRBD1 (6 bases). Germline V gene data show CDR1 as LNHNV and CDR2 as YYDKDF (reference sequence). The CDR3 spans 17 residues. V was trimmed by 0 bases and J by 5 bases, leaving 19 bases between them. DNA for the CDR3: TGTGCCACCAGCAGAGATTGGTCCCAGGGGAGGGTTTATGGCTACACCTTC. This encodes CATSRDWSQGRVYGYTF.

The rearrangement uses TRBV29-1 and TRBJ2-7; perhaps TRBD2 as D (7 bases). The V gene lost 6 bases and the J gene lost 4 bases, with 19 bases spanning the gap. Germline loops: CDR1 SQVTM, CDR2 ANQGSEA. CDR3 length: 14 residues. Here the CDR3 reads CSVSGRGHEYEQYF. CDR3 sequence (DNA): TGCAGCGTCTCAGGGCGGGGGCATGAGTACGAGCAGTACTTC.

The chain has TRBV4-1 and TRBJ2-3, with D hard to call. Trimming took 1 base from V and 6 from J, leaving 17 bases between them. Germline V lookup: CDR1 MGHRA, CDR2 YSYEKL. The CDR3 sequence is 16 residues long. The CDR3 sequence is CASSQVDLVVFDTQYF. The CDR3 DNA follows: TGCGCCAGCAGCCAAGTAGATCTAGTCGTATTCGATACGCAGTATTTT.

The J gene is TRBJ2-2, the V gene TRBV6-6; 7 bases match TRBD1. CDR3 size: 13 residues. Looked up from germline, CDR1 is MNHNY and CDR2 is SVGAGI (reference sequence). The V segment lost 8 bases and the J segment 3 bases; nucleotides outside the gene matches: 3. Here the CDR3 DNA reads TGTGCCAGCGCCGGACAGGACACCGGGGAGCTGTTTTTT. Its translation: CASAGQDTGELFF.

This chain joins TRBV15 and TRBJ2-6; D remains ambiguous. The germline V gene has CDR1 LNHNV and CDR2 YYDKDF (reference sequence). V dropped 0 bases and J dropped 0 bases, with 6 bases sitting between them. CDR3 length equals 16 residues. The CDR3 DNA is TGTGCCACCAGCAGAGATGATGGCTCTGGGGCCAACGTCCTGACTTTC. This translates into CATSRDDGSGANVLTF.

The CDR3 spells CASSSWAAAGNTEAFF. Here the CDR3 DNA reads TGTGCCAGCAGCTCGTGGGCCGCTGCTGGGAACACTGAAGCTTTCTTT. V and J are TRBV7-8 and TRBJ1-1, with unresolved D. CDR3 length: 16 amino acids. V was cut by 4 bases and J by 1 base, with 16 bases left in between. Germline V gives CDR1 SGHVS, CDR2 FQNEAQ.

This clone was seen only once. V is TRBV7-7 and J is TRBJ2-7; 7 bases line up with TRBD2. CDR1 is SSHAT and CDR2 is FNYEAQ in the germline V gene (reference sequence). Trimming removed 4 bases from V and 1 base from J; junction bases left unmatched: 4. The CDR3 has 14 residues. As DNA, the CDR3 is TGTGCCAGCAGCTCCAGAGCGGGGTCCTACGAGCAGTACTTC. This codes for CASSSRAGSYEQYF.